This T cell receptor (beta chain) is drawn from a study of PD-L1 blockade in urothelial cancer. The wider study: It was at 3 weeks (second dose) and 6 weeks after treatment start that blood was analyzed.

Time point given: peripheral blood 6 weeks after treatment start. The V segment lost 7 bases and the J segment 4 bases; nucleotides outside the gene matches: 12. CDR1 and CDR2 from the germline V gene are SGHAT and FQNNGV. The CDR3 totals 15 residues. Using immunoSEQ multiplex PCR, the repertoire was profiled, and TCRdb retains in-frame clones only, with some absent. Among 90,000 to 130,000 clones, 80% to 95% were seen once, and the ten largest hold approximately 3.8%. This clone was observed a few times. This chain joins TRBV11-2 and TRBJ1-2, with 7 bases aligning to TRBD1. The material sequenced was PBMCs, taken around atezolizumab (anti-PD-L1) treatment. The sequence derives from a man aged 60-69 years with urothelial cancer. The CDR3 nucleotides are TGTGCCAGCACCTCACTCAGGGGGAGGTCCTATGGCTACACCTTC. Residues: CASTSLRGRSYGYTF.